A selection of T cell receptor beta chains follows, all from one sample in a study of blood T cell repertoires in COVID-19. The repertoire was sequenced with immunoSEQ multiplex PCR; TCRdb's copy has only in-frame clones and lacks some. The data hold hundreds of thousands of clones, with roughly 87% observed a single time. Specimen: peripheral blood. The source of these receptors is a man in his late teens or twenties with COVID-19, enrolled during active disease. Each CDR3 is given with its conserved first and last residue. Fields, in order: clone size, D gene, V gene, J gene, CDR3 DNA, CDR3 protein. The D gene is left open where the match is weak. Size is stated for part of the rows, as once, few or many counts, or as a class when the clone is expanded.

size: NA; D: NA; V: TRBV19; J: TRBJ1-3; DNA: TGTGCCAGTAGGGACTATCTGAGCTCTGGAAACACCATATATTTT; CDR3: CASRDYLSSGNTIYF
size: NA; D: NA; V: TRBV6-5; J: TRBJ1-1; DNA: TGTGCCAGCAGGGCGACAGCCCCGAACACTGAAGCTTTCTTT; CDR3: CASRATAPNTEAFF
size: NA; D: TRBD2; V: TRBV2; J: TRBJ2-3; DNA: TGTGCCAGCAGGCCAGCGGGAGGGTTAGATACGCAGTATTTT; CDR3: CASRPAGGLDTQYF
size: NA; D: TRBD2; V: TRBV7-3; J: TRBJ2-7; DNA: TGTGCCAGCAGCCCAACTAGCGGGAGGGCCTACGAGCAGTACTTC; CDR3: CASSPTSGRAYEQYF
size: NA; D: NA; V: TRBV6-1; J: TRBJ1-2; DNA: TGTGCCAGCAGTGAAGCTGGCGGCGTCTATGGCTACACCTTC; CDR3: CASSEAGGVYGYTF
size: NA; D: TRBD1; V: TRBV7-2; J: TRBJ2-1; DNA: TGTGCCAGCAGCCCCACATTAGGGACAGCACGCTCCTACAATGAGCAGTTCTTC; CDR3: CASSPTLGTARSYNEQFF
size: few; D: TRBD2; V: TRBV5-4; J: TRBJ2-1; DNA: TGTGCCAGCAAAGTTAGCGGGGGGCACAATGAGCAGTTCTTC; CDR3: CASKVSGGHNEQFF
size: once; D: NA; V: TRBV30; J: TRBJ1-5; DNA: TGTGCCTGGAGTGCCCGGGGGAGGGATAGCAATCAGCCCCAGCATTTT; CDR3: CAWSARGRDSNQPQHF
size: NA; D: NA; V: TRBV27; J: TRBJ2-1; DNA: TGTGCCAGCAGTTTATCGGGCGGGTACAATGAGCAGTTCTTC; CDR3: CASSLSGGYNEQFF
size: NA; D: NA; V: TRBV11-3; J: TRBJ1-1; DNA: TGTGCCAGCCGGGGGGGGTACACTGAAGCTTTCTTT; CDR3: CASRGGYTEAFF
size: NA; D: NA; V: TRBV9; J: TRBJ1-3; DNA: TGTGCCAGCAGCGCAGACAGCTCTGGAAACACCATATATTTT; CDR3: CASSADSSGNTIYF
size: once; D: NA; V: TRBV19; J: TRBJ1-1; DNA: TGTGCCAGTAGAATCCAGGGGCATAGTTCCACTGAAGCTTTCTTT; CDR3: CASRIQGHSSTEAFF
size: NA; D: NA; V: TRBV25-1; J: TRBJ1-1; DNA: TGTGCCAGCAGTAACGTCGAGCCTCAGGCGGCTTTCTTT; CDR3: CASSNVEPQAAFF
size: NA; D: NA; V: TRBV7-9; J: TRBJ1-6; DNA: TGTGCCAGCAGCCGGTCCCCCAGTGGGCCTCTCCACTTT; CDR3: CASSRSPSGPLHF
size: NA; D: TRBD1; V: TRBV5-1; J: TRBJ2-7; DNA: TGCGCCAGCAGCTCCGACAGGGGGCTCGAGCAGTACTTC; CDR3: CASSSDRGLEQYF
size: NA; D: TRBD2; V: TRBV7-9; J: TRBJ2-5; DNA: TGTGCCAGCAGCTCCTCCGGGACTAGCGGAGAGACCCAGTACTTC; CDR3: CASSSSGTSGETQYF
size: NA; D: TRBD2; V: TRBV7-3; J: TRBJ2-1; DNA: TGTGCCAGCAGCCCAGAACTAGCGGGAGGCATTCAGTTCTTC; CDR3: CASSPELAGGIQFF
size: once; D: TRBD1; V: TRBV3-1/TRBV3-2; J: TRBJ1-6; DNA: TGTGCCAGCAGCCAAGATGGGGACAGGGCAGGTTCACCCCTCCACTTT; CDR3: CASSQDGDRAGSPLHF
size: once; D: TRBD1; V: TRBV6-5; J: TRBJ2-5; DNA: TGTGCCAGCAGCTCAGACAGGGGGGAGACCCAGTACTTC; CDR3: CASSSDRGETQYF
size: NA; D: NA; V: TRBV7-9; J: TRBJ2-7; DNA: TGTGCCTACGACGGACAGCCCGACGAGCAGTACTTC; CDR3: CAYDGQPDEQYF
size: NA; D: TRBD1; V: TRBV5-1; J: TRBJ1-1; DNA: TGCGCCAGCAGCTTCACCGGGACAGTCTTGGGCACTGAAGCTTTCTTT; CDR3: CASSFTGTVLGTEAFF
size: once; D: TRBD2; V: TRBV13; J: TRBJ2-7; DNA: TGTGCCAGCAGCTCTTGGACTAGCGGAACCTACGAGCAGTACTTC; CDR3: CASSSWTSGTYEQYF
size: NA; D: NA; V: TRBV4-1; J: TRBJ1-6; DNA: TGCGCCAGCAGCCAAGTTCCGGCGGGTTATTCACCCCTCCACTTT; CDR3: CASSQVPAGYSPLHF
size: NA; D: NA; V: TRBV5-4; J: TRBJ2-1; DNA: TGTGCCAGCAGCGATAGGAGGGTCTCCTACAATGAGCAGTTCTTC; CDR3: CASSDRRVSYNEQFF
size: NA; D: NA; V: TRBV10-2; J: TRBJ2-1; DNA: TGCGCCAGCGTAGGGGTAACTACGGGTAATGAGCAGTTCTTC; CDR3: CASVGVTTGNEQFF
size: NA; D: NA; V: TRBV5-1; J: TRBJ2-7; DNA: TGCGCCAGCAGCTTGGCCCAGGCCTACGAGCAGTACTTC; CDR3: CASSLAQAYEQYF
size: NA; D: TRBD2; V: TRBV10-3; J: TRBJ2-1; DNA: TGTGCCATCAGTGGGACTAGCGGGAGGGTGAACAATGAGCAGTTCTTC; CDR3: CAISGTSGRVNNEQFF
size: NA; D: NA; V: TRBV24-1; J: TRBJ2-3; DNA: TGTGCCACCAGTAGCCGTTCTAGCACAGATACGCAGTATTTT; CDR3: CATSSRSSTDTQYF
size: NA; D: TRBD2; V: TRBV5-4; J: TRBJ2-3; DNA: TGTGCCACCAGGATGGCGGGGGGGCAAGATACGCAGTATTTT; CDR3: CATRMAGGQDTQYF
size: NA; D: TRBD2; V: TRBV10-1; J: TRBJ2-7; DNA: TGCGCCAGCAGTGAGGGCGGGAGGACCTACGAGCAGTACTTC; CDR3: CASSEGGRTYEQYF
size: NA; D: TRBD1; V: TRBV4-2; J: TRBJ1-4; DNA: TGTGCCAGCAGCCAAGAGGGGGACAGCCTCCTTTTT; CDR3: CASSQEGDSLLF
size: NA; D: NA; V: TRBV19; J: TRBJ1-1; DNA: TGTGCCAGTAGTACTTTGACAGTGAACACTGAAGCTTTCTTT; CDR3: CASSTLTVNTEAFF
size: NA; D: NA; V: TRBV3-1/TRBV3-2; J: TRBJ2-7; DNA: TGTGCCAGCAGCCCTAACCCCAGGGACTCATACTCCTACGAGCAGTACTTC; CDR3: CASSPNPRDSYSYEQYF
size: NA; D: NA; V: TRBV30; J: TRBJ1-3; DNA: TGTGCCTGGAAAAGGACAGTCTCTGGAAACACCATATATTTT; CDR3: CAWKRTVSGNTIYF
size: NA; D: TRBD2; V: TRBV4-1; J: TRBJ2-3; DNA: TGCGCCAGCAGCCAAGCGGAAATTGGGACTAGCGCAGATACGCAGTATTTT; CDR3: CASSQAEIGTSADTQYF
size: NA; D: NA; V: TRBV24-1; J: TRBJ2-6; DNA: TGTGCCACCAGTGATTTACAGTTTTCTGGGGCCAACGTCCTGACTTTC; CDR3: CATSDLQFSGANVLTF
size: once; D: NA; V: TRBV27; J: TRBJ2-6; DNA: TGTGCCAGCAGTCCCCACGTGGGGGCCGGGGCCAACGTCCTGACTTTC; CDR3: CASSPHVGAGANVLTF
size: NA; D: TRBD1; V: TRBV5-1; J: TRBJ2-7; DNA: TGCGCCAGCAGCAGGGGTTCTGGGGACAGGGTCTACGAGCAGTACTTC; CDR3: CASSRGSGDRVYEQYF
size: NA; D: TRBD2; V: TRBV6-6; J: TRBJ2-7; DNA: TGTGCCAGCAGTTTCGGGACTAGCGGGGACTACGAGCAGTACTTC; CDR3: CASSFGTSGDYEQYF
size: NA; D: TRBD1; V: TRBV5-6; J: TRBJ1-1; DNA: TGTGCCAGCAGCGGGACAGGGGGGAACTACGTGCAAGCTTTCTTT; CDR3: CASSGTGGNYVQAFF
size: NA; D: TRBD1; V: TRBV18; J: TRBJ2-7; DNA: TGTGCCAGCTCACCACGGGGGACAGGCGACTACGAGCAGTACTTC; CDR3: CASSPRGTGDYEQYF
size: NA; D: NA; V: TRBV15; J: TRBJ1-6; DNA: TGTGCCACCAGCAGAGATCGCAGTAATTCACCCCTCCACTTT; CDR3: CATSRDRSNSPLHF
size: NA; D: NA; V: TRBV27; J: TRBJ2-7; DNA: TGTGCCAGCACACCGGGACCGGGGGAATACGAGCAGTACTTC; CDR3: CASTPGPGEYEQYF
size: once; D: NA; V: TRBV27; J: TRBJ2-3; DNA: TGTGCCAGCAGTTTATACTCTAGCACAGATACGCAGTATTTT; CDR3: CASSLYSSTDTQYF
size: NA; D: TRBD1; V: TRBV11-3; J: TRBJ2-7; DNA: TGTGCCAGCAGCTTAGTCGCCCTGGGACAGGGAAGCTACGAGCAGTACTTC; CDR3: CASSLVALGQGSYEQYF
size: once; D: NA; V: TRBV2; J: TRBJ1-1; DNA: TGTGCCAGCAGTGGGAGCACTGAAGCTTTCTTT; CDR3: CASSGSTEAFF